This T cell receptor (beta chain) originates from a study of cytomegalovirus exposure and HLA in healthy donors listed by TCRdb under 2017. In terms of the full investigation: An earlier analysis of some 500 of the donors reported approximately 300 Gb of sequence data and about 100 million unique TCR beta sequences from roughly 200 million T cells. A later analysis re-examined previously published TCR beta repertoires from over 500 donors and added high-resolution HLA genotyping to investigate patterns of TCR occurrence. Several DR-DQ haplotypes were handled as single units for association and clustering because linkage in the cohort was strong. Around 320 gigabases of sequencing data and approximately 93 million unique TCR sequences were included in an early release covering roughly 600 HLA-typed donors. To decide whether each TCR beta V gene segment behaved as functional or pseudogenic, an earlier analysis of approximately 600 of the donors relied on high-throughput TCR beta sequencing. Rather than drawing on any new phenotypic data, the later analysis identified candidate immune exposures from TCR beta sequences and the way those sequences occurred across donors. Using immunosequencing, the study profiled T cell repertoires from 640 or so subjects and related those repertoires to cytomegalovirus serostatus. Across 398 genotyped donors of the cohort, an average of roughly 250,000 unique TCR beta nucleotide sequences per donor were sequenced, and approximately 17% of those sequences were non-productive. To predict cytomegalovirus infection status, the study brought together high-throughput TCR immunosequencing, statistical association of individual TCRs with disease status, and machine learning. HLA typing included class I and class II loci at four-digit resolution. Every repertoire in the discovery cohort had been generated on one and the same sequencing platform. Donor age, sex, ethnicity and CMV serostatus were collected together with the repertoire data. Besides the first cohort of roughly 660 subjects, a separate validation cohort made up of 120 different subjects was used. The study was designed to test whether signatures of past pathogen exposure could be identified by cataloging public T cell receptors. The number of typed donors differed by locus: roughly 629-640 for A, B, C, DRB1 and DQB1; 500 to 550 for DQA1; 606 for DPA1; and 450 to 480 for DPB1. In a later genetic analysis, genome-wide SNP genotypes for about three fifths of the roughly 670 donors were used, and that subset was treated as a discovery cohort. The genetic ancestry cluster associated with self-reported Caucasian donors included about 84% of the 300 to 400 genotyped donors.

What the authors observed across the whole study: A group of highly shared sequence variants was considered likely to be a technical artifact of the sequencing pipeline. In a later analysis, some 18,000 TCR beta sequences were associated with specific HLA alleles at a false discovery rate of 0.05. According to a later genetic analysis, donors in an Asian-associated ancestry cluster had fewer N-insertions in productive TCRs than the approximately 690-donor mean. The study gave a list of 150 to 200 TCR beta chains associated with cytomegalovirus. HLA typing was unavailable for some donors at each locus, so association tests used only the typed subset. For the cohort, immune exposure information was limited to CMV serostatus. A further reported finding was that TCR beta sequences accurately predicted the HLA-A and HLA-B alleles for most subjects in the first cohort. Cytomegalovirus status was reported to be diagnosed by the classifier with high specificity and sensitivity in both the original and validation cohorts. An association between a missense DCLRE1C variant and V-gene and J-gene trimming of TCR beta chains was found in a later genetic analysis and replicated in an independent cohort. Strong co-occurrence of HLA alleles, especially DR and DQ, made assigning TCR associations to individual alleles difficult. Broadly in line with IMGT annotations, most TCR beta V segments showed up in productive rearrangements about 87% or about 30% of the time in an earlier analysis of a few hundred of the donors. In vitro tests confirmed that a few of the cytomegalovirus-associated TCR beta chains recognize cytomegalovirus antigens. In a later analysis, HLA-associated TCR beta chains were found to be more clonally expanded and to have lower generation probabilities than equally common non-associated chains. In a later analysis, the rate of TCR association differed among HLA loci, with DRB1 alleles having the most associated TCRs and HLA-C alleles having the fewest. Most CMV-associated TCR beta chains appeared to be HLA-restricted in a later analysis, and the HLA associations seemed to be driven largely by CMV exposure. Across donors, most TCR sequences were observed very rarely, whereas some public TCRs were present in many individuals. Because the 87-base-pair reads could not distinguish some IMGT-functional V segments, including TRBV6-2 and TRBV6-3, those segments were excluded. Correlated functional status among segregating V segments might reflect linkage disequilibrium, but an unknown experimental factor could not be ruled out. Because counts were too low, fewer than 20 rarely observed V segments, including chromosome 9 orphons, were excluded from the earlier analysis of about 500 of the donors. This cohort had only TCR beta chains sequenced, and the lack of alpha or paired-chain data limited which features could be detected. Presence/absence analyses assumed roughly uniform sequencing depth across donors, an assumption that may not hold. The authors suggested that the approach could potentially be extended to other disease states and immunological phenotypes. According to a later analysis, parvovirus B19, influenza, CMV and Epstein-Barr virus appeared linked to several top co-occurrence clusters.

In total, 600 or so healthy bone marrow donors made up the cohort. Cohort members were all nominally healthy when sampled, although unrecorded immune exposures were likely present. The donor was CMV seronegative and was included in the group of around 320 seronegative cohort members. Every donor gave a peripheral blood sample, and the peripheral blood mononuclear cells from that sample were used for TCR beta sequencing. Genomic DNA extraction from the blood cell samples was performed with the Qiagen DNeasy Blood Extraction Kit. Points on this clone: The target of this receptor is not known.

Library preparation was by the immunoSEQ multiplex PCR assay. The multiplex PCR relied on a mix of 60 forward primers for TCR Vbeta segments and 13 reverse primers for TCR Jbeta segments. The CDR3 region of rearranged TCR beta genes was amplified from genomic DNA by a multiplex PCR assay. On the Illumina HiSeq System, the amplified TCR beta libraries were sequenced as 87-base-pair reads. In the source study's methods: Across the 640 or so repertoires, a later analysis counted 80 million or so unique TCR beta chains, 9.5 million to 13 million of which were shared by at least two donors. A nearest-neighbor algorithm error-corrected the raw reads and collapsed the reads into unique sequences, merging closely related sequences to remove PCR and sequencing errors. To assign V, D and J gene segments, CDR3 sequences were aligned to IMGT reference sequences. For a sequence to be retained, a match of at least six nucleotides to both a V gene segment and a J gene segment was required. A rearrangement was called productive if the CDR3 had no stop codons and remained in frame with V and J, and every other rearrangement was called non-productive. Following IMGT convention, CDR3 was defined as the stretch from the second conserved V-encoded cysteine up to the conserved J-encoded phenylalanine. The earlier analysis of approximately 590 of the donors excluded any sequence lacking an unambiguous match to a single V gene segment. An earlier analysis of approximately 590 of the donors classified V segments as functional when productive rearrangements were above 56.7% and as segregating when the standard deviation between donors was above 5%. A statistical classification framework was built to diagnose cytomegalovirus status from the catalog of TCR beta chain sequences. A later analysis assigned V and J genes by comparing TCR nucleotide sequences with IMGT/GENE-DB human TR gene sequences. A later analysis assigned CDR3 sequences and most-parsimonious VDJ recombination scenarios with the TCRdist pipeline. In a later analysis, every TCR beta chain was defined by the combination of its CDR3 amino acid sequence and its V-gene family, and reads without a unique V-gene family were dropped. To address suspected cross-contamination and a sequencing artifact, a later analysis removed several hundred highly shared, low-generation-probability nucleotide sequences. In a later analysis, a clonal expansion index for each public chain was calculated from normalized within-repertoire ranks of inferred template counts. In a later analysis, generation probabilities were computed with a VDJ recombination model fitted to out-of-frame rearrangements, and the resulting probabilities were checked against IGoR. Hypergeometric tests were used in a later analysis to score TCR-TCR, TCR-HLA and TCR-CMV co-occurrence, with a repertoire-size bias correction applied to the TCR pairs. To estimate false discovery rates, a later analysis permuted the HLA or CMV assignments 20 times. In a later analysis, co-occurring TCRs were grouped with DBSCAN, and TCRdist sequence similarity was added when clustering was performed within HLA-allele-positive subsets. Repertoires with fewer than 30,000 or more than 120,000 public chains, plus five repertoires with anomalous nucleotide sharing, were excluded from co-occurrence clustering. Not all clones reach the TCRdb copy of this immuneACCESS table, which keeps in-frame sequences only. Checked studies attribute under half of the gap to unresolved V genes and leave the rest unexplained. V and J calls and clone size are those listed in that table; D and trimming were worked out from the DNA. This sample's table lists some 200,000 clones. Almost 0.75% of the sample lies in the top ten.

From cysteine to phenylalanine, the CDR3 is 12 amino acids long. Solely the CDR3 DNA is kept, with 36 bases framed from the first base. The junction carries 4 bases between V and J, which are trimmed by 0 bases and 4 bases respectively. The germline V gene encodes CDR1 SGDLS and CDR2 YYNGEE. The sequenced material came from PBMCs. This clonotype originated in a boy between 10 and 17 years old in good health and CMV-seronegative. The chain joins TRBV9 to TRBJ1-2, with the D gene call left open. The CDR3 loop reads CASSVGSYGYTF. Here is the DNA: TGTGCCAGCAGCGTAGGCAGCTATGGCTACACCTTC.